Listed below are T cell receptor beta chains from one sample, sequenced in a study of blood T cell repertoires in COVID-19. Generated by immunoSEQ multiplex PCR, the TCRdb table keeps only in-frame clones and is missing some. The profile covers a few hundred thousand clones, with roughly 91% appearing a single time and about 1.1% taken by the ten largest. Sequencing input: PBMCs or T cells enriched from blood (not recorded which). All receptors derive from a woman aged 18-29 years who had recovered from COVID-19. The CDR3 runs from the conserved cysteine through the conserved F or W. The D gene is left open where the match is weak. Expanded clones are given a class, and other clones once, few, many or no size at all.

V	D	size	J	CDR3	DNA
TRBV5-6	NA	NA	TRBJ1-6	CASSLGRRTAGYSPLHF	TGTGCCAGCAGCTTGGGTCGGCGAACGGCAGGGTATTCACCCCTCCACTTT
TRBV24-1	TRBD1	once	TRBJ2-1	CATSDLPRDRGDNEQFF	TGTGCCACCAGTGATTTGCCTCGGGACAGGGGCGACAATGAGCAGTTCTTC
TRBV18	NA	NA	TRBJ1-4	CASSPMGRSGEKLFF	TGTGCCAGCTCACCGATGGGCAGAAGTGGTGAAAAACTGTTTTTT
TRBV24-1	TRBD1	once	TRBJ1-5	CATRGTGEQPQHF	TGTGCCACGCGAGGGACAGGGGAACAGCCCCAGCATTTT
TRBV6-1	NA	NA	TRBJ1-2	CASRETGNYGYTF	TGTGCCAGCAGGGAAACAGGGAACTATGGCTACACCTTC
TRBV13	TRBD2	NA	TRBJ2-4	CASSLSSGAKNIQYF	TGTGCCAGCAGCTTATCTAGCGGGGCCAAAAACATTCAGTACTTC
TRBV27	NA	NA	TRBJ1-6	CASSYTASPLHF	TGTGCCAGCAGTTACACAGCTTCACCCCTCCACTTT
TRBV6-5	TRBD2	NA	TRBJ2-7	CASSRLGGSYEQYF	TGTGCCAGCAGTCGGTTGGGGGGGTCCTACGAGCAGTACTTC
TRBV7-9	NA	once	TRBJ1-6	CASSSARGNSYNSPLHF	TGTGCCAGCAGCTCAGCCCGGGGGAACTCCTATAATTCACCCCTCCACTTT
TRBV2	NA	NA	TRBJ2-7	CASSVGDSSYEQYF	TGTGCCAGCAGTGTCGGGGATAGCTCCTACGAGCAGTACTTC
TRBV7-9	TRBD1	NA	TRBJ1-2	CASATGTYGYTF	TGTGCCAGTGCGACAGGGACCTATGGCTACACCTTC
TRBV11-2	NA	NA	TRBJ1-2	CASSLDVSNYGYTF	TGTGCCAGCAGCTTAGATGTATCTAACTATGGCTACACCTTC
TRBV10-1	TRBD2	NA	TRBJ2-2	CASSEGLVGAGELFF	TGCGCCAGCAGTGAAGGACTAGTGGGCGCCGGGGAGCTGTTTTTT
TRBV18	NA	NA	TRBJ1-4	CASSLPRGKEEKLFF	TGTGCCAGCTCGCTCCCGCGAGGGAAGGAGGAAAAACTGTTTTTT
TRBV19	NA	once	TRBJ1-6	CASNNFLNSPLHF	TGTGCCAGTAATAACTTCCTTAATTCACCCCTCCACTTT
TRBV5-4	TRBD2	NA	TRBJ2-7	CASSLGGGSSEQYF	TGTGCCAGCAGCTTGGGGGGAGGGTCGAGCGAGCAGTACTTC
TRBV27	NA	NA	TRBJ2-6	CASSPSFGANVLTF	TGTGCCAGCAGTCCCAGTTTTGGGGCCAACGTCCTGACTTTC
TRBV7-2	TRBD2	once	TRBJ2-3	CASSPERGLPLRTQYF	TGTGCCAGCAGCCCCGAGCGGGGACTCCCTCTACGGACGCAGTATTTT
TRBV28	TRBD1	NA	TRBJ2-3	CASSFTGGSTDTQYF	TGTGCCAGCAGTTTCACAGGGGGTAGCACAGATACGCAGTATTTT
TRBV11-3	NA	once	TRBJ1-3	CASSPQVRGQSLLDGNTIYF	TGTGCCAGCAGCCCCCAGGTGAGGGGACAATCTCTTCTGGATGGAAACACCATATATTTT
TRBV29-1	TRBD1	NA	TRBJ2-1	CSGQPGQGRNEQFF	TGCAGCGGCCAACCGGGACAGGGTCGGAATGAGCAGTTCTTC
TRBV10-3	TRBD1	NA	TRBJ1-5	CAIGTADNQPQHF	TGTGCCATAGGGACAGCGGACAATCAGCCCCAGCATTTT
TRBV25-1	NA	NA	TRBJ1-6	CASSELAPSNSPLHF	TGTGCCAGCAGTGAGTTGGCACCCTCTAATTCACCCCTCCACTTT
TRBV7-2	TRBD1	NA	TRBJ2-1	CASSLLRGPSNEQFF	TGTGCCAGCAGCCTCTTGAGGGGGCCCTCCAATGAGCAGTTCTTC
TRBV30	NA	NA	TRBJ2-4	CAAGLAKNIQYF	TGTGCCGCGGGACTAGCCAAAAACATTCAGTACTTC
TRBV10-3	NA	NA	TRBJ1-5	CAISGDTLGGNQPQHF	TGTGCCATCAGTGGGGACACCTTGGGAGGCAATCAGCCCCAGCATTTT
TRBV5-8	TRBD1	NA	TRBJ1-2	CASSRTGVWGYTF	TGTGCCAGCAGTAGGACAGGGGTATGGGGCTACACCTTC
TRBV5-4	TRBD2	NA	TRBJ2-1	CASSEPGTSDEQFF	TGTGCCAGCAGCGAACCCGGGACTAGCGATGAGCAGTTCTTC
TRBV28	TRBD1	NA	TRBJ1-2	CASSLFRTGSGGYTF	TGTGCCAGCAGTTTATTTAGGACAGGGTCTGGTGGCTACACCTTC
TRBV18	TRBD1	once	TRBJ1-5	CARDTGGDGNQPQHF	TGTGCCAGGGATACAGGGGGCGATGGCAATCAGCCCCAGCATTTT
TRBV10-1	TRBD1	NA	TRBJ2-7	CASIHVYRQGPYEQYF	TGCGCCAGCATTCACGTTTATCGACAGGGCCCCTACGAGCAGTACTTC
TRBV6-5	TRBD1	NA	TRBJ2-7	CASSYRQGTHEQYF	TGTGCCAGCAGTTATCGACAGGGGACCCACGAGCAGTACTTC
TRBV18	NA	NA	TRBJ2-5	CASSPGLLADSETQYF	TGTGCCAGCTCACCGGGCTTGTTAGCGGATTCGGAGACCCAGTACTTC
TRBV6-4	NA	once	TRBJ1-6	CARITREPLHF	TGTGCCAGGATAACCCGGGAACCCCTCCACTTT
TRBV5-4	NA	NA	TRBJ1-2	CASSANRVYGYTF	TGTGCCAGCAGCGCTAACAGGGTTTATGGCTACACCTTC
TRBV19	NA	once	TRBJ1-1	CASSTLGGADTEAFF	TGTGCCAGTAGTACCCTAGGCGGGGCGGACACTGAAGCTTTCTTT
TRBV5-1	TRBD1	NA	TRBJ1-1	CASSLAQTGLNTEAFF	TGCGCCAGCAGCTTGGCGCAGACAGGGCTTAACACTGAAGCTTTCTTT
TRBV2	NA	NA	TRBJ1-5	CASSETGQGNQPQHF	TGTGCCAGCAGTGAAACGGGACAAGGCAATCAGCCCCAGCATTTT
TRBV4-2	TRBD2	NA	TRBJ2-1	CASSGRGESSYNEQFF	TGTGCCAGCAGCGGTCGGGGGGAGAGCTCCTACAATGAGCAGTTCTTC
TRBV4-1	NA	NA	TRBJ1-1	CASSKRTPNTEAFF	TGCGCCAGCAGCAAACGGACTCCGAACACTGAAGCTTTCTTT
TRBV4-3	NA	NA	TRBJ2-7	CASSQDPRNYEQYF	TGCGCCAGCAGCCAAGACCCCAGGAACTACGAGCAGTACTTC
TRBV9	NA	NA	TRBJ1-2	CASSVGVGQGGYTF	TGTGCCAGCAGCGTAGGGGTAGGGCAGGGAGGCTACACCTTC
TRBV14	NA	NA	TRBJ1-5	CASSQGPRVNQPQHF	TGTGCCAGCAGCCAAGGCCCCAGGGTGAATCAGCCCCAGCATTTT
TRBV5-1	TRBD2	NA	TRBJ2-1	CASSKRTSGVDEQFF	TGCGCCAGCAGCAAAAGGACTAGCGGGGTGGATGAGCAGTTCTTC
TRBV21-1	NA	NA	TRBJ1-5	CASRPTGTNYSNQPQHF	TGTGCCAGCAGACCGACAGGAACAAATTATAGCAATCAGCCCCAGCATTTT
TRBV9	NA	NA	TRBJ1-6	CASSVAPGKGSPLHF	TGTGCCAGCAGCGTAGCTCCAGGGAAGGGTTCACCCCTCCACTTT
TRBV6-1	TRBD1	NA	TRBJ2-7	CASSERTGPHYEQYF	TGTGCCAGCAGTGAAAGGACAGGGCCCCACTACGAGCAGTACTTC
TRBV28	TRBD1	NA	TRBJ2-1	CASSYAGTGINEQFF	TGTGCCAGCAGTTACGCCGGGACAGGGATAAATGAGCAGTTCTTC
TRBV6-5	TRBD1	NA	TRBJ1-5	CASRTDRAQPQHF	TGTGCCAGCAGGACGGACAGGGCCCAGCCCCAGCATTTT
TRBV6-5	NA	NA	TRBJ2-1	CASRASYNEQFF	TGTGCCAGTCGTGCGTCCTACAATGAGCAGTTCTTC
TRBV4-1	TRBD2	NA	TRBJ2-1	CASSQVGTSRYNEQFF	TGCGCCAGCAGCCAAGTCGGGACTAGTCGTTACAATGAGCAGTTCTTC
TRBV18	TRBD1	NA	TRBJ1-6	CASSPTQGDGSPLHF	TGTGCCAGCTCGCCCACACAGGGGGATGGCTCACCCCTCCACTTT
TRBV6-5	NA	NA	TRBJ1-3	CASGAGAPGNTIYF	TGTGCCAGCGGGGCGGGAGCGCCGGGAAACACCATATATTTT
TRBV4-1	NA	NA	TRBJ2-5	CASSRWGPGQRYQETQYF	TGCGCCAGCAGCCGGTGGGGACCGGGACAACGGTACCAAGAGACCCAGTACTTC